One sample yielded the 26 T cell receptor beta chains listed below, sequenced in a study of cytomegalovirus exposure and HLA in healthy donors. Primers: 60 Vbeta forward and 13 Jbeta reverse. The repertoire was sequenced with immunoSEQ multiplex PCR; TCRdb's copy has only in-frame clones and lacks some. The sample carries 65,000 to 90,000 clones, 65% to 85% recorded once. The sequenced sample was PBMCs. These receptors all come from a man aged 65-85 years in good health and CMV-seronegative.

The CDR3 spells CASSLYSSGNTIYF. DNA of the CDR3: TGTGCCAGCAGCTTGTACTCCTCTGGAAACACCATATATTTT. J is TRBJ1-3 and V is TRBV7-2; D is undetermined. The CDR3 consists of 14 residues. V lost 3 bases, J lost 0 bases, and 6 bases lay in between. Germline values: CDR1 SGHTA, CDR2 FQGNSA.

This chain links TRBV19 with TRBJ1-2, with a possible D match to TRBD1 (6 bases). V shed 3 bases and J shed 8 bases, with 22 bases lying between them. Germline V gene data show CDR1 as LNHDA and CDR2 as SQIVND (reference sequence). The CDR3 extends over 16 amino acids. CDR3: CASSILSGHPRSGYTF. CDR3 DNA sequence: TGTGCCAGTAGTATCCTCTCGGGACATCCCAGGTCAGGCTACACCTTC.

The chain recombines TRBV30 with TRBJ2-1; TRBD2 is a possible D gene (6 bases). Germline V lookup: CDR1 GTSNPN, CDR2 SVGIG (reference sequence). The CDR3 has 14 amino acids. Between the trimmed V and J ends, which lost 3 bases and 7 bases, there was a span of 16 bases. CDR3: CAWSPGLYDNEQFF. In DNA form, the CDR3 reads TGTGCCTGGAGCCCGGGACTGTACGATAATGAGCAGTTCTTC.

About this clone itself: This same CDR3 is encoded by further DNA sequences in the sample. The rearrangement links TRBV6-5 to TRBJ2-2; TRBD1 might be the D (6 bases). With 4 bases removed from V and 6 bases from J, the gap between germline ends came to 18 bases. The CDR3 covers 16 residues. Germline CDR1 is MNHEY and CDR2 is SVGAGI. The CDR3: CASSSQGWLSAGELFF. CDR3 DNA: TGTGCCAGCAGTTCTCAGGGGTGGTTGAGCGCCGGGGAGCTGTTTTTT.

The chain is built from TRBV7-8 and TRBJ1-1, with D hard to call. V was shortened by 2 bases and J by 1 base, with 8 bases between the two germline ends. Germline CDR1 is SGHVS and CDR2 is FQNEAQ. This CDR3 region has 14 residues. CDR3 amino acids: CASSLTAGNTEAFF. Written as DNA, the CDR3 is TGTGCCAGCAGCTTAACTGCCGGGAACACTGAAGCTTTCTTT.

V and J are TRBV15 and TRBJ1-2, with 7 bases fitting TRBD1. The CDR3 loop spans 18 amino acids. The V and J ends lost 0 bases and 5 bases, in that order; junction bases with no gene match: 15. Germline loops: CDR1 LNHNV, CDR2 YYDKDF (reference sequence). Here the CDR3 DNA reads TGTGCCACCAGCAGAGATCGGGGCCAGGGGCAGGGGGTGTATGGCTACACCTTC. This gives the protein CATSRDRGQGQGVYGYTF.

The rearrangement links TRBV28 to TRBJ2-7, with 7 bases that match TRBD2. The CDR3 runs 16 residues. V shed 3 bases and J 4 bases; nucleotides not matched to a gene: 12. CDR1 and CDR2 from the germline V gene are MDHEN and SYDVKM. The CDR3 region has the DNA TGTGCCAGCAGTTTTCACTTTACATCGGGGGGATACGAGCAGTACTTC. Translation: CASSFHFTSGGYEQYF.

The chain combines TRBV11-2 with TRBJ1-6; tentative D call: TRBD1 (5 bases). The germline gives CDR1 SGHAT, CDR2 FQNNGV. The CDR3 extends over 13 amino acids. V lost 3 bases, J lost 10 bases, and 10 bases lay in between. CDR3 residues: CASSFGGESPLHF. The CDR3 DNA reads TGTGCCAGCAGCTTTGGGGGGGAGTCACCCCTCCACTTT.

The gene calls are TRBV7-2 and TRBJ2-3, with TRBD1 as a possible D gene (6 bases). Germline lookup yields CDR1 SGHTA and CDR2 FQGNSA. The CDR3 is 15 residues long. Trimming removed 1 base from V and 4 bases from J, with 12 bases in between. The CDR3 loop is CASSLVLQGADTQYF. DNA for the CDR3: TGTGCCAGCAGCTTAGTGTTACAGGGCGCAGATACGCAGTATTTT.

The CDR3 spells CASSPPRGEDEQFF. The CDR3, as DNA: TGTGCCAGCTCACCACCGAGAGGGGAGGATGAGCAGTTCTTC. The rearrangement joins TRBV18 to TRBJ2-1, with D possibly TRBD2 on 6 matching bases. The germline V gene encodes CDR1 KGHSH and CDR2 LQKENI. The CDR3 covers 14 residues. V was trimmed by 0 bases and J by 8 bases, leaving 11 bases between them.

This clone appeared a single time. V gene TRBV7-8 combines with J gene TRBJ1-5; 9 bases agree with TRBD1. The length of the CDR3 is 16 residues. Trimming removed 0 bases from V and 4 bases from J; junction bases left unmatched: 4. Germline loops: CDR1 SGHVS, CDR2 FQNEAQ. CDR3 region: CASSLAGTGQNQPQHF. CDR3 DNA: TGTGCCAGCAGCTTAGCCGGGACAGGGCAGAATCAGCCCCAGCATTTT.

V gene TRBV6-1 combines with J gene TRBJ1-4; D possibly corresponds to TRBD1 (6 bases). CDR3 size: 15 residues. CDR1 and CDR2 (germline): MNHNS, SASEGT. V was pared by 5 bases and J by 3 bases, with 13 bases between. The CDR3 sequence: CASSLHRASNEKLFF. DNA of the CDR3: TGTGCCAGCAGTCTCCACAGGGCGTCTAATGAAAAACTGTTTTTT.

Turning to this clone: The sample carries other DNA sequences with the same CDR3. In DNA, the CDR3 is TGTGCCAGCAGTTTATCGGGACTAGCGGGGGGGGAGCTGTTTTTT. As protein: CASSLSGLAGGELFF. The chain has TRBV27 and TRBJ2-2; 13 positions agree with TRBD2. Germline V CDR1 and CDR2: MNHEY, SMNVEV (reference sequence). V lost 0 bases and J lost 8; bases outside the gene matches: 0. CDR3 size: 15 residues.

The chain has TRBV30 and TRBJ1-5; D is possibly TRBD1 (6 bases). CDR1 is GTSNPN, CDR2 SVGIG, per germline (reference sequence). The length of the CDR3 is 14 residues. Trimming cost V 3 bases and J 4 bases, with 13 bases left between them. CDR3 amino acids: CAWSDPQGNQPQHF. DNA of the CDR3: TGTGCCTGGAGCGACCCCCAGGGGAATCAGCCCCAGCATTTT.

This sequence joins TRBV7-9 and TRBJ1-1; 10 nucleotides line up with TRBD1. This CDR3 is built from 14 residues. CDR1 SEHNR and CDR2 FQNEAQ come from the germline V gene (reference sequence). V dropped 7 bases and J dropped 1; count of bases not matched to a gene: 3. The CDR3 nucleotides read TGTGCCAGCACTCGACAGGGGGCGAACACTGAAGCTTTCTTT. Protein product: CASTRQGANTEAFF. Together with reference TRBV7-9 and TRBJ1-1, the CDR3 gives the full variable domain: DTGVSQNPRHKITKRGQNVTFRCDPISEHNRLYWYRQTLGQGPEFLTYFQNEAQLEKSRLLSDRFSAERPKGSFSTLEIQRTEQGDSAMYLCASTRQGANTEAFFGQGTRLTVV.

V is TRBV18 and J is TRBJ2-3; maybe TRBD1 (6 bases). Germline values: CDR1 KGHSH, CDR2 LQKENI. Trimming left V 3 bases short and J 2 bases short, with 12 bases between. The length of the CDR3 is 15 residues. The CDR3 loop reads CASSPGQLHTDTQYF. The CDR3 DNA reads TGTGCCAGCTCACCCGGACAGTTACACACAGATACGCAGTATTTT.

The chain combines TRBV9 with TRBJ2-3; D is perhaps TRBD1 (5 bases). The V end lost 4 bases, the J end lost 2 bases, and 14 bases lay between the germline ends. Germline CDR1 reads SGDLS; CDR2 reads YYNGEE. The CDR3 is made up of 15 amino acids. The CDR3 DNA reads TGTGCCAGCAGCCGATTAGGGGCCATCACAGATACGCAGTATTTT. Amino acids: CASSRLGAITDTQYF.

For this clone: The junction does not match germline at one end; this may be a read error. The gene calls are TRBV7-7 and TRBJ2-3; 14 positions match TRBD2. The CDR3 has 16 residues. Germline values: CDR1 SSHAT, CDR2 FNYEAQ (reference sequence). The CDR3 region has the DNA TGTGCTAGCAGCCCCGGACTAGCGGGAGGTCTAGATACGCAGTATTTT. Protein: CASSPGLAGGLDTQYF.

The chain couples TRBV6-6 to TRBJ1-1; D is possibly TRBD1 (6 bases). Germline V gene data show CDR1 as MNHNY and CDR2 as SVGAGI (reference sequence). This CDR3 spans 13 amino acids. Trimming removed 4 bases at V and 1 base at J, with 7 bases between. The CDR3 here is CASSSQGNTEAFF. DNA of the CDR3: TGTGCCAGCAGTTCACAGGGGAACACTGAAGCTTTCTTT.

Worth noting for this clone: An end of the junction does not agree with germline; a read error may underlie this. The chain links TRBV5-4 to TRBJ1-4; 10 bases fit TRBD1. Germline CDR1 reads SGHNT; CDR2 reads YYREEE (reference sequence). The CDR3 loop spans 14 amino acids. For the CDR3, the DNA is TGCGCCAGCAGCCGCGACAGGGGGCAGGGAAAACTGTTTTTT. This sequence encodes CASSRDRGQGKLFF.

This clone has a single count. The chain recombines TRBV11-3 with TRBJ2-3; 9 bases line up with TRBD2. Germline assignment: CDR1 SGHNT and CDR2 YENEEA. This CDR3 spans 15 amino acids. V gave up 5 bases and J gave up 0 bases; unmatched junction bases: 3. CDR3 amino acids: CASSLAGTSTDTQYF. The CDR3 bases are TGTGCCAGCAGCCTAGCGGGAACTAGCACAGATACGCAGTATTTT. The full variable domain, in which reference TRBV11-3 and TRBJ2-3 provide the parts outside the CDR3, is EAGVVQSPRYKIIEKKQPVAFWCNPISGHNTLYWYLQNLGQGPELLIRYENEEAVDDSQLPKDRFSAERLKGVDSTLKIQPAELGDSAVYLCASSLAGTSTDTQYFGPGTRLTVL.

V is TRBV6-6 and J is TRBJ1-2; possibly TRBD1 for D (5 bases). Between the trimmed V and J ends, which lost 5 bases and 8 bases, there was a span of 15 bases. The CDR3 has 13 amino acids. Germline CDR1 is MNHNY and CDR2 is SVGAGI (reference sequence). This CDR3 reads CASSAGTKGGYTF. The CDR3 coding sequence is TGTGCCAGCAGTGCCGGGACTAAGGGGGGCTACACCTTC.

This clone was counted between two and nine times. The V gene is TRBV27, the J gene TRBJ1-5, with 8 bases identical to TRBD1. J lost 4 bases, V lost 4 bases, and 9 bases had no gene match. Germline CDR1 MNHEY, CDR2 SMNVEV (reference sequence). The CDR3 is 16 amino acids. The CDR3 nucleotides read TGTGCCAGCAGTTACCTGACAGGGGAAGGGAATCAGCCCCAGCATTTT. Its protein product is CASSYLTGEGNQPQHF.

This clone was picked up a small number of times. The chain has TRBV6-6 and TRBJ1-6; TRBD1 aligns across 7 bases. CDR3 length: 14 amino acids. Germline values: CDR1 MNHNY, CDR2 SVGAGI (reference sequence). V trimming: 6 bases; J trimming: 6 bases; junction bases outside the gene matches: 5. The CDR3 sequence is CASSFDRVNSPLHF. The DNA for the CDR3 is TGTGCCAGCAGCTTTGACAGGGTTAATTCACCCCTCCACTTT.

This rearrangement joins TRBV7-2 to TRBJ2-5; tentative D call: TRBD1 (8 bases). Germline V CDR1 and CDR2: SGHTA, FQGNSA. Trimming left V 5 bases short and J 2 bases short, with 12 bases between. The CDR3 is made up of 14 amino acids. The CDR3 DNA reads TGTGCCAGCAGCGAGCGGGACAGGCAAGAGACCCAGTACTTC. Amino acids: CASSERDRQETQYF.

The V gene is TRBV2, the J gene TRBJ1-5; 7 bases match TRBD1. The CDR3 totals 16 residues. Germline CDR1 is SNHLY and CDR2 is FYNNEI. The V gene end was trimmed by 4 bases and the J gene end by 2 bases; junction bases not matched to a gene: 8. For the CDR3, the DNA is TGTGCCAGCAGTGGGGTGCTCAGGGGGGGCAATCAGCCCCAGCATTTT. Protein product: CASSGVLRGGNQPQHF.